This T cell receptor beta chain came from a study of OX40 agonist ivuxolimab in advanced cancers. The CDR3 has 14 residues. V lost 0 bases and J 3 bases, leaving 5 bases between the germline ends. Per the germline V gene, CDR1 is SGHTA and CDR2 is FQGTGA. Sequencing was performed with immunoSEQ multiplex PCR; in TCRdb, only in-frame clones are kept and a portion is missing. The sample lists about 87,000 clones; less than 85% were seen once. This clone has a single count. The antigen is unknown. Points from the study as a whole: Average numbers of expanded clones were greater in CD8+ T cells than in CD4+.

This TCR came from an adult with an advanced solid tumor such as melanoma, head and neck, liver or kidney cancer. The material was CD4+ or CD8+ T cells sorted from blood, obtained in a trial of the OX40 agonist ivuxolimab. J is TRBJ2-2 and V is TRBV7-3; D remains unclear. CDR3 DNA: TGTGCCAGCAGCTTAACGGCGGACACCGGGGAGCTGTTTTTT. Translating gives CASSLTADTGELFF.